This TCR beta chain was recovered during a study of blood T cells in healthy people across ages (dated by TCRdb to about 2015). Regarding the study in general: Template switching captured roughly one uniquely barcoded TCR beta cDNA molecule per two T cells in model experiments. The donors were divided into four age groups: young (average 16 years), middle-aged (about 40), aged (approximately 59) and long-lived (around 87). Using deep sequencing normalized with unique cDNA molecular identifiers, the study measured how TCR beta repertoire diversity changes with age. The study analyzed two additional independent replicas of 1 million unique cDNA reads from the same blood draw for two donors, one aged 18 to 30 and one aged 80 or older. To avoid experimental bias, donors of different ages were randomly spread across the sequencing lanes. What the work shows at the level of the full study, not this receptor alone: As age increased, observed TCR beta diversity per million T cells dropped in a roughly linear way, and a significant reduction was already evident by age around 41. The long-lived group showed more naive CD4+ T cells, fewer expanded clones and increased TCR diversity than the aged group, suggesting age selection. Conclusive comparison of naive and antigen-experienced compartments was prevented by the profiling of bulk unsorted PBMCs. Total diversity estimates from one million sequenced T cells were considered lower bounds and underestimates. The percentage of naive T cells measured by flow cytometry correlated strongly with observed TCR beta diversity. The CMV infection status of donors was not known, potentially confounding age-related changes in expanded clonotypes.

For this clonotype: Its antigen is not yet known. Nothing much larger sits one base from this clone, and base qualities are not available.

V is trimmed back by 5 bases and J by 2 bases, and the junction contains 5 bases that no gene match accounts for. CDR1 SQVTM and CDR2 ANQGSEA were looked up in the germline V gene. Inclusive of the bounding cysteine and phenylalanine, the CDR3 is 14 residues long. Of all the DNA, just the CDR3 is kept, 42 bases in frame from base 1. Systemically healthy Caucasian individuals from Russia, over 30 in total and aged about 6 to 95 years, were included as donors. About 9.6 milliliters of peripheral blood were collected from each donor into EDTA-treated Vacutainer tubes. PBMCs were isolated by Ficoll-Paque density-gradient centrifugation, with at least 7 million obtained per sample. Trizol reagent was used to extract total RNA from PBMCs, with at least 6 micrograms per sample. The percentages of naive CD45RAhigh/CD27high T cells were determined by flow cytometry on a PBMC aliquot from every donor. Library preparation used 5' RACE. TCRdb names Illumina HiSeq 2500 as the instrument used. The second PCR ran for roughly 7 to 11 cycles and used a J-beta primer mix along with a sample-barcoded 5' primer. A unique molecular identifier was introduced onto each TCR beta cDNA molecule by a template-switch 5' adaptor carrying 12 random nucleotides. Each sample yielded at least 2.5 million CDR3-containing paired-end reads. First-strand cDNA synthesis was performed from all RNA using the Mint cDNA synthesis kit, with priming by a TRBC-specific oligonucleotide. After uracil-DNA glycosylase treatment, a first 18-cycle PCR used universal primers M1SS and BC2_uni_R on all cDNA. In the authors' own workflow: For normalization, 1 million high-quality reads, each with a distinct molecular identifier, were randomly selected from each sample. Reads sharing molecular identifiers were discarded rather than binned into consensus sequences. MiTCR, with a Q25 quality threshold and the strictest error-elimination algorithm, was used for CDR3 identification, clonotype clustering and error correction. Lower-bound total TCR beta diversity was estimated with a nonparametric unseen species model using Euler transformation. TCRdb reanalyzed the raw reads on its own, using fastp at Q25 for trimming and MiXCR for clone calling, and kept in-frame beta chains. Rows merge per CDR3 protein into single entries with the most common DNA and genes. The V and J calls and clone size come from TCRdb's table, not from the authors' own analysis. Across this sample there are over 500,000 distinct CDR3 sequences, with 40% to 65% seen only once. Roughly 12% of the sample rests with the top ten.

The chain employs TRBV29-1 and TRBJ2-7; the junction holds 11 bases that match TRBD2. Sequenced material: blood. The source of this sequence is an elderly woman in good health. The CDR3 amino acid sequence is: CSVTSGGRTYEQYF. Here is the DNA: TGCAGCGTTACTAGCGGGGGCCGTACCTACGAGCAGTACTTC.